This TCR beta chain was observed in a study of blood T cell repertoires in COVID-19 (dated by TCRdb to the early 2020s). For the study in its entirety: Samples from collaborators originated in the United States, Italy and Spain and spanned both the acute and convalescent phases of COVID-19. A freely available public database, intended as a resource for researchers studying the immune response to SARS-CoV-2, is where the repertoires were released. Where HLA class I and class II types were available, the types were taken from metadata supplied by the sample provider, not from assay-based typing. The material from the prospective study consisted of cDNA or gDNA derived from T cells, B-cell-depleted T cells, or PBMCs. Subjects who had been exposed to COVID-19, were actively infected with it, or had recovered from it provided the deeply sampled blood TCRbeta repertoires that made up the dataset. The sample metadata nearly always contained a de-identified subject ID, COVID-19 status, age in years and sex. Samples were obtained from the ongoing ImmuneRACE study (first 160 participants) and from 1,200 or so subjects provided by 6 global collaborators.

Trimming takes 5 bases off V and 4 bases off J; junction bases not matched to a gene: 6. Its CDR3 holds 14 amino acids, cysteine through phenylalanine. The retained sequence is limited to the CDR3, 42 bases, with the frame set at the first base. Looking up the germline V gene yields CDR1 SQVTM and CDR2 ANQGSEA. General study outcomes and caveats: The quantity of clinical and demographic metadata differed by source and by participant and was supplied without curation.

A remark on this clone: Its target antigen remains unknown. Base qualities are missing; no much larger clone stands one base away.

The immunoSEQ Assay, a bias-controlled multiplex PCR, was used to amplify TCRbeta CDR3 regions from genomic DNA. On the authors' methods: Within the assay, amplification of reference gene primers was used to estimate how many nucleated cells each sample contained. To quantify the absolute abundance of each unique TCRbeta CDR3 rearrangement, sequence reads were collapsed and filtered. For each sample, productive Simpson clonality was calculated as the square root of Simpson's diversity index over productive rearrangements. TCRdb took this table from immuneACCESS and kept in-frame rearrangements with V and J called. Such tables lack part of the clones; where checked against another copy, unresolved V genes explain under half of the gap, and the rest is unexplained. V, J and clone size derive from that table, while D and trimming were established from the DNA sequence. For this sample there are about 140,000 clones; 88% appear just once. In total, the top ten clones hold roughly 2.5% of the sample.

One collaborating source in Seattle enrolled patients while the patients were actively infected and followed the patients over time throughout the course of disease. Each collaborating institution followed its own protocols to collect whole blood in K2EDTA tubes. For TCRbeta analysis, collaborators shipped samples in one of three forms: frozen whole blood, isolated PBMCs, or DNA extracted from either of those sample types. The sequence was obtained from a human donor with COVID-19, enrolled during active disease. The donor label of this sample is uncertain. The chain is assembled from TRBV29-1 and TRBJ2-1; 9 central bases correspond to TRBD2. The sequencing input was peripheral blood. The sequence in DNA is TGCAGCGTTTCGAGACTAGCGGAGTACAATGAGCAGTTCTTC. Translated, it gives CSVSRLAEYNEQFF.